The clone carrying this T cell receptor (beta chain) has at least ten counts. CDR3 length equals 15 residues. V lost 6 bases and J lost 5; bases outside the gene matches: 10. The germline CDR1 and CDR2 sequences are MNHNS and SASEGT. The sample belongs to a study of early T cells in non-severe SARS-CoV-2 infection. A single record per CDR3 protein comes from TCRdb applying MiXCR to the 5' RACE reads. The data show tens of thousands of distinct CDR3 sequences, 11% seen once. The sequence was collected from an adult who was a healthcare worker with PCR-confirmed SARS-CoV-2 infection or an uninfected control (not recorded which). V and J are TRBV6-1 and TRBJ2-3; 8 bases line up with TRBD2. Source material: whole blood. The CDR3 spells CASRYRAGAGDTQYF. CDR3 bases: TGTGCCAGCAGGTACCGAGCGGGGGCGGGAGATACGCAGTATTTT.